This T cell receptor (beta chain) is from a study of blood T cells in healthy people across ages. Overall study context: Capture via template switching afforded approximately one barcoded beta molecule per two T cells.

The CDR3 is 15 amino acids. Trimming took 5 bases from V and 1 from J; bases not matched to a gene: 7. CDR1 is SGHTA, CDR2 FQGNSA, per germline. A second PCR of 7 to 11 cycles used a sample-barcoded 5' primer and a J-beta primer mix. Any given sample supplied a minimum of 2.5 million CDR3-containing paired-end reads. Each CDR3 protein is one row after TCRdb ran MiXCR on the 5' RACE reads. The data hold about 800,000 distinct CDR3 sequences, with about 25% observed a single time. The same specimen was also included in a second study, on T cells of mothers and their children.

The sequence came from a boy younger than 18 in good health. This chain connects TRBV7-2 to TRBJ1-1, with 7 bases matching TRBD1. Sequencing input: blood. Here the CDR3 DNA reads TGTGCCAGCAGCACGCGACAGGGAAAGAACACTGAAGCTTTCTTT. The encoded protein is CASSTRQGKNTEAFF.